This T cell receptor beta chain was recovered during a study of cytomegalovirus exposure and HLA in healthy donors. The PCR contained 60 Vbeta and 13 Jbeta primers. TCRdb's table, derived via immunoSEQ multiplex PCR, lists solely in-frame clones and lacks some. The sample shows 90,000 or so clones, 80% to 90% of them seen only once. Study-level points and caveats: Earlier analysis yielded a pattern in which most TCR beta V segments were productive about 90% or about 30% of the time.

The donors, nominally healthy at sampling, likely had unrecorded immune exposures. On this clone itself: The target antigen is unknown.

This clonotype originated in a man aged 25 to 40 in good health and CMV-seropositive. The sequencing sample was made of PBMCs.

The CDR3 is CASSLLPSGSHEQYF. CDR3 sequence (DNA): TGTGCCAGCAGCTTGTTGCCGAGCGGGAGCCACGAGCAGTACTTC. This rearrangement joins TRBV7-7 to TRBJ2-7; 8 positions match TRBD2. The CDR3 sequence is 15 residues long. Looked up from germline, CDR1 is SSHAT and CDR2 is FNYEAQ (reference sequence). Losses at the gene ends were 3 bases for V and 5 bases for J; bases not matched to a gene: 9.